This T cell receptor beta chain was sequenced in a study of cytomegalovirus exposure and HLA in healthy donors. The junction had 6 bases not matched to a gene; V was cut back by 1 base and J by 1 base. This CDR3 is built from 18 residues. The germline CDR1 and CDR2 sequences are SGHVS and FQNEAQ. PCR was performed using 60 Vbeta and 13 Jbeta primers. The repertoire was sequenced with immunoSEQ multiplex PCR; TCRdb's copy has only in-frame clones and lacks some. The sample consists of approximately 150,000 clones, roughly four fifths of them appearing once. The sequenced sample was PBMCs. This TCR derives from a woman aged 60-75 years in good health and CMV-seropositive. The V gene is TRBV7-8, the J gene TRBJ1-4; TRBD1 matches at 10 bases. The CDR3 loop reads CASSLGWWTGGTNEKLFF. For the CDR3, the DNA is TGTGCCAGCAGCTTAGGGTGGTGGACAGGGGGAACTAATGAAAAACTGTTTTTT.